Sequencing of this TCR beta chain was carried out in a study of Ad26.COV2.S vaccination and SARS-CoV-2 variants. Study-wide points: Post-vaccination breadth of spike-specific CD8+ and CD4+ T cell responses was reportedly substantial. TCR breadth and depth estimates may have understated total T cell responses. Researchers reported similar non-spike TCR breadth in vaccine and placebo recipients.

TCRdb's table, derived via immunoSEQ multiplex PCR, lists solely in-frame clones and lacks some. Among 300,000 to 400,000 clones listed, roughly nine tenths were seen once. The CDR3 runs to 15 residues. The germline gives CDR1 DFQATT, CDR2 SNEGSKA (reference sequence). V lost 3 bases, J lost 1 base, and 6 bases stayed unmatched. Regarding this clone: The antigen is unknown.

The clonotype was recovered from a human donor who had recovered from COVID-19. The starting material was peripheral blood, obtained after recovery from COVID-19. The V call is TRBV20-1, the J call TRBJ2-5, with 9 bases aligning to TRBD2. This CDR3 reads CSASAGTSSQETQYF. CDR3 nucleotide sequence: TGCAGTGCTAGTGCTGGGACTAGCAGCCAAGAGACCCAGTACTTC.